The source of this T cell receptor (beta chain) is a study of T cell responses to AZD1222 COVID-19 vaccine. Study findings and constraints: Seropositive AZD1222 recipients at baseline numbered only 6 or 7.

On this clone: Its antigen is still unknown.

Using immunoSEQ multiplex PCR, the repertoire was profiled, and TCRdb retains in-frame clones only, with some absent. The table records roughly 150,000 clones, about 92% of them present only once. Germline assignment: CDR1 SGHNT and CDR2 YYREEE (reference sequence). The CDR3 is 19 residues long. Trimming took off 2 bases at V and 0 bases at J, with 20 bases between the two ends. The TCR sequence derives from an adult who received the AZD1222 COVID-19 vaccine. Source: peripheral blood, taken 28 days after the second AZD1222 dose. The J gene is TRBJ2-2, the V gene TRBV5-4; tentative D call: TRBD2 (5 bases). Here the CDR3 DNA reads TGTGCCAGCAGCTTAACATCAAGAGGGCCCCGAGCGAACACCGGGGAGCTGTTTTTT. It specifies CASSLTSRGPRANTGELFF.